Listed below are T cell receptor beta chains from one sample, sequenced in a study of blood T cells in healthy people across ages. MiXCR, run by TCRdb on the 5' RACE reads, gives a single entry per CDR3 protein. In the table there are 1.5 million to 2 million distinct CDR3 sequences, 28% of which are singletons. The sequencing sample was made of blood. The receptors shown here come from a woman in her 30s in good health. Each CDR3 is given with its conserved first and last residue. D genes are given only for firm matches. For some rows the clone size is stated as once, few or many, or as a class when expanded; others skip it.

abundance	v_gene	d_gene	j_gene	CDR3nt	CDR3aa
NA	TRBV4-1	NA	TRBJ1-5	TGCGCCAGCAGCCATCCAGGGAATAATCAGCCCCAGCATTTT	CASSHPGNNQPQHF
NA	TRBV29-1	NA	TRBJ1-4	TGCAGCGCTACCCGCTTACAGGGTCTCGAAAAACTGTTTTTT	CSATRLQGLEKLFF
NA	TRBV29-1	NA	TRBJ2-2	TGCAGCGGTAGACCGGGACATCAGACCGGGGAGCTGTTTTTT	CSGRPGHQTGELFF
NA	TRBV5-1	NA	TRBJ2-3	TGCGCCAGCAGCTTGGAGGTGGGGGGGCGCAGTGCAGATACGCAGTATTTT	CASSLEVGGRSADTQYF
many	TRBV4-1	TRBD1	TRBJ2-7	TGCGCCAGCAGCCAAGACGGGACAGGGGCCTACGAGCAGTACTTC	CASSQDGTGAYEQYF
NA	TRBV29-1	TRBD2	TRBJ2-7	TGCAGCGTTGAGGCTCCTAGCGGGGGCATCTCCTACGAGCAGTACTTC	CSVEAPSGGISYEQYF
NA	TRBV20-1	NA	TRBJ2-3	TGCAGTGCCCCTACTAGAGATACGCAGTATTTT	CSAPTRDTQYF
many	TRBV24-1	NA	TRBJ2-7	TGTGCCACCAGCCAGGGGTACGAGCAGTACTTC	CATSQGYEQYF
NA	TRBV18	NA	TRBJ1-4	TGTGCCAGCTCAACGACTGAAAATGAAAAACTGTTTTTT	CASSTTENEKLFF
few	TRBV27	NA	TRBJ2-7	TGTGCCAGCAGTTTATCGGCTAGCCGATCGATATACGAGCAGTACTTC	CASSLSASRSIYEQYF